The entry below gives a single T cell receptor beta chain sequence along with its context. Its antigen is currently unknown. Profiling relied on immunoSEQ multiplex PCR, and the TCRdb table lists in-frame clones only, not all of them. The table has approximately 260,000 clones, approximately 83% seen once; the top ten hold around 1.2%. The sample comes from a study of cytomegalovirus exposure and HLA in healthy donors. Study observations and caveats: Despite most TCR sequences being rare, some public TCRs occurred in many donors. The tendency of first-cohort TCR clusters to co-occur in the 130 or so validation repertoires was identified by a subsequent analysis.

There are 14 residues in the CDR3. CDR1 is GTSNPN, CDR2 SVGIG, per germline (reference sequence). With 3 bases clipped from V and 6 bases from J, the junction kept 5 bases outside the gene matches. The TCR originated in a young woman in good health and CMV-seropositive. The sequencing input was PBMCs. The rearrangement uses TRBV30 and TRBJ1-2; 12 nucleotides line up with TRBD1. CDR3 amino acids: CAWSRGQGAHGYTF. The CDR3 bases are TGTGCCTGGAGCAGGGGACAGGGGGCGCATGGCTACACCTTC.